This record looks at one T cell receptor (beta chain) sequence and its context. These data originate in a study of cytomegalovirus exposure and HLA in healthy donors. The PCR made use of 60 Vbeta and 13 Jbeta primers. Using immunoSEQ multiplex PCR, the repertoire was profiled, and TCRdb retains in-frame clones only, with some absent. Of around 200,000 clones listed, roughly 80% are singletons. The CDR3 runs to 17 residues. Germline V CDR1 and CDR2: LGHNA, YSLEER. This clonotype originated in a girl under 18 in good health and CMV-seronegative. The chain has TRBV4-3 and TRBJ2-5; TRBD1 matches 8 bases. TRBJ2-7 matches the DNA end more closely, so the J call is doubtful. Sequencing was carried out using PBMCs. The CDR3 region is CASSPRLPGQEKYEQYF. The CDR3 bases are TGCGCCAGCAGCCCCCGACTCCCGGGACAGGAGAAGTACGAGCAGTACTTC.